The T cell receptor (beta chain) described here comes from a study of blood T cell repertoires in COVID-19. Looking at the study overall: The origin of the acute and convalescent COVID-19 samples was the United States, Italy and Spain. The cDNA or gDNA used as material had been derived from T cells, B-cell-depleted T cells, or PBMCs.

This CDR3 contains 15 residues. Germline CDR1 is GTSNPN and CDR2 is SVGIG (reference sequence). The V segment lost 0 bases and the J segment 4 bases; nucleotides outside the gene matches: 4. The method was immunoSEQ multiplex PCR; TCRdb's version includes in-frame clones alone and lacks a portion of them. The top ten hold roughly 2.1% of the sample, which has about 32,000 clones, around 90% seen once. The specimen sequenced was peripheral blood. The sequence derives from a man aged 45-65 years with active or convalescent COVID-19. The genes are TRBV30 and TRBJ2-2; 8 nucleotides align to TRBD2. The CDR3 sequence is CAWSVLAASTGELFF. In nucleotides, the CDR3 is TGTGCCTGGAGTGTACTAGCGGCGAGCACCGGGGAGCTGTTTTTT.